This T cell receptor beta chain was recorded in a study of blood T cell repertoires in COVID-19. About the research overall: Acute and convalescent COVID-19 specimens originated in the United States, Italy and Spain. Sources were T cells, B-cell-depleted T cells, or PBMCs; the material itself was cDNA or gDNA.

Per the original data handling: Amplified reference gene primers provided the basis for estimating nucleated cell counts. Profiling relied on immunoSEQ multiplex PCR, and the TCRdb table lists in-frame clones only, not all of them. V and J calls plus clone size are reproduced from that table; the DNA served to infer D and trimming. The table has tens of thousands of clones, roughly 86% seen once. The sequence derives from a human donor with active COVID-19. The donor label of this sample is uncertain. The sequenced material came from peripheral blood.

The CDR3 here is CASSYGGGASFDEQFF. The CDR3 DNA is TGTGCCAGCAGTTACGGCGGGGGGGCCTCTTTCGATGAGCAGTTCTTC. The chain joins TRBV6-2 or TRBV6-3 to TRBJ2-1; 9 bases fit TRBD2. This CDR3 contains 16 residues. V lost 2 bases and J lost 8; bases outside the gene matches: 10. From germline, CDR1 is MNHEY and CDR2 SVGEGT.